What follows describes a single TCR beta chain. The antigen is not known. The data originate from a study of memory CD4+ T cells and cytomegalovirus serostatus. The sort gate was single viable CD3+CD4+CD8-CD45RO+ cells for memory CD4+ T cells. Sequencing used immunoSEQ multiplex PCR; TCRdb keeps in-frame clones, though not all of them. The table shows some 73,000 clones, with roughly three quarters occurring only once. Whole-study findings and limits: Of approximately 150 reported CMV TCRbeta sequences, some 70 were found in memory CD4+ repertoires.

This CDR3 contains 16 residues. Germline CDR1 reads SGHVS; CDR2 reads FNYEAQ. J gave up 2 bases and V 4 bases, and 5 bases lay outside the gene matches. This TCR derives from an adult in good health and CMV-seropositive. The genes are TRBV7-6 and TRBJ2-2, with 9 bases that match TRBD2. The sample consisted of memory CD4+ T cells from blood. The CDR3 sequence: CASSSRAGGNTGELFF. The CDR3 DNA sequence: TGTGCCAGCAGCTCCAGAGCGGGGGGTAACACCGGGGAGCTGTTTTTT. Using reference TRBV7-6 and TRBJ2-2 for the parts outside the CDR3, the full variable domain is GAGVSQSPRYKVTKRGQDVALRCDPISGHVSLYWYRQALGQGPEFLTYFNYEAQQDKSGLPNDRFSAERPEGSISTLTIQRTEQRDSAMYRCASSSRAGGNTGELFFGEGSRLTVL.